The subject of this entry is one TCR beta chain. This specimen comes from a study of technical replicates of blood from a handful of donors. This CDR3 has 15 residues. V shed 5 bases, J shed 3 bases, and the junction held 8 bases outside the gene matches. Germline CDR1 is MNHGY and CDR2 is SAAAGT. The data were produced by immunoSEQ multiplex PCR, yet TCRdb's version contains in-frame clones alone and is incomplete. The sample has roughly 80,000 clones, approximately 94% seen once. The receptor was derived from a human donor in good health. V usage is TRBV6-8 and J usage is TRBJ2-7, with 9 nucleotides matching TRBD2. Input material: T cells isolated from PBMCs. The CDR3 sequence is CASSLRLAEYYEQYF. The CDR3 nucleotides read TGTGCCAGCAGTCTAAGACTAGCGGAATACTACGAGCAGTACTTC.